A single sample is the source of the 16 T cell receptor beta chains below, sequenced in a study of patients and donors after allogeneic stem cell transplantation. Each CDR3 protein is one row after TCRdb ran MiXCR on the RT-PCR reads. The top ten hold less than 9.5% of the sample, which has hundreds of thousands of distinct CDR3 sequences, approximately 16% seen once. Sequences were obtained from blood, either unsorted or a sorted T cell fraction (not recorded which). The source is a human donor who was either an allogeneic HSCT recipient or a stem cell or donor lymphocyte infusion donor (not recorded which). It is not recorded whose cells these are; they may come from a transplant donor.

This clonotype was recorded a few times. The V and J genes are TRBV29-1 and TRBJ2-3; D is undetermined. In germline, CDR1 is SQVTM, CDR2 ANQGSEA. V dropped 4 bases and J dropped 1 base, with 6 bases sitting between them. The CDR3 runs 12 residues. CDR3 in amino acids: CSVGVRTDTQYF. In nucleotides, the CDR3 is TGCAGCGTTGGGGTGCGCACAGATACGCAGTATTTT.

This chain connects TRBV4-3 to TRBJ2-3; D ambiguous. The CDR3 covers 13 residues. Trimming took off 1 base at V and 6 bases at J, with 8 bases between the two ends. In germline, CDR1 is LGHNA, CDR2 YSLEER. CDR3 sequence reads: CASSQAHGDTQYF. DNA of the CDR3: TGCGCCAGCAGCCAAGCCCACGGGGATACGCAGTATTTT.

This clonotype appeared a few times. The chain has TRBV12-3 or TRBV12-4 and TRBJ2-2; 7 bases are shared with TRBD2. The CDR3 is made up of 15 amino acids. The trim removed 1 base at V and 7 bases at J, leaving 6 bases unmatched. DNA for the CDR3: TGTGCCAGCAGTTTAGGCGGGAGCTACGGCGGGGAGCTGTTTTTT. Protein product: CASSLGGSYGGELFF.

The chain is built from TRBV11-2 and TRBJ1-2; maybe TRBD1 (6 bases). CDR3 length equals 14 residues. The V end lost 5 bases, the J end lost 8 bases, and 18 bases lay between the germline ends. The germline gives CDR1 SGHAT, CDR2 FQNNGV. Here the CDR3 DNA reads TGTGCCAGCAGCCGCTCACGGGGGCGCGAAGGCTACACCTTC. Protein: CASSRSRGREGYTF.

This chain joins TRBV29-1 and TRBJ2-1, with TRBD2 matching 7 bases. CDR3 length: 14 residues. With V trimmed by 4 bases and J by 10 bases, 13 bases remained unmatched. Germline CDR1 reads SQVTM; CDR2 reads ANQGSEA. The CDR3: CSVGNRLAKGEQFF. The CDR3 nucleotides read TGCAGCGTTGGAAACAGACTAGCCAAGGGGGAGCAGTTCTTC.

This clonotype has a handful of counts. The chain has TRBV11-2 and TRBJ2-3; 15 bases line up with TRBD2. V shed 5 bases and J 0 bases; nucleotides not matched to a gene: 9. The CDR3 has 19 residues. Germline lookup yields CDR1 SGHAT and CDR2 FQNNGV. CDR3 protein: CASSPSPGLAGGSTDTQYF. CDR3 in DNA: TGTGCCAGCAGCCCCAGCCCGGGACTAGCGGGGGGAAGCACAGATACGCAGTATTTT. Based on the CDR3 plus reference TRBV11-2 and TRBJ2-3, the full variable domain is EAGVAQSPRYKIIEKRQSVAFWCNPISGHATLYWYQQILGQGPKLLIQFQNNGVVDDSQLPKDRFSAERLKGVDSTLKIQPAKLEDSAVYLCASSPSPGLAGGSTDTQYFGPGTRLTVL.

This clonotype was recorded a few times. J is TRBJ2-2 and V is TRBV2; 7 bases match TRBD2. The CDR3 is 15 residues long. The V and J ends lost 2 bases and 2 bases, in that order; junction bases with no gene match: 2. Germline V CDR1 and CDR2: SNHLY, FYNNEI. The DNA for the CDR3 is TGTGCCAGCAGTGAATTAGCGGGCAACACCGGGGAGCTGTTTTTT. Its protein product is CASSELAGNTGELFF.

The CDR3 region is CASSSGSGGHTGELFF. Written as DNA, the CDR3 is TGTGCCAGCAGTTCTGGTAGCGGGGGGCACACCGGGGAGCTGTTTTTT. The chain uses TRBV12-3 or TRBV12-4 and TRBJ2-2; 10 nucleotides agree with TRBD2. V was pared by 4 bases and J by 3 bases, with 5 bases of the junction left unmatched. The CDR3 is 16 residues long.

This clonotype was detected only a few times. CDR3 nucleotides: TGTGCCAGCAGTTTGAGTGGGTTTGGCTACACCTTC. It codes for CASSLSGFGYTF. The rearrangement uses TRBV7-2 and TRBJ1-2; D remains unclear. V lost 6 bases to trimming and J lost 7 bases, with 12 bases between them. The V gene's germline CDR1 is SGHTA and CDR2 FQGNSA. The CDR3 has 12 amino acids.

This clonotype has a handful of counts. The genes are TRBV20-1 and TRBJ2-7, with TRBD1 matching 7 bases. The CDR3 is made up of 13 amino acids. The germline V gene encodes CDR1 DFQATT and CDR2 SNEGSKA (reference sequence). V was clipped by 6 bases and J by 2 bases; unmatched bases: 7. For the CDR3, the DNA is TGCAGTGCCACGGCAGGGGGAGCCTACGAGCAGTACTTC. Translated, it gives CSATAGGAYEQYF.

The chain carries TRBV3-1 and TRBJ2-7; 12 positions match TRBD2. Germline CDR1 reads LGHDT; CDR2 reads YNNKEL (reference sequence). The CDR3 contains 18 residues. Trimming removed 0 bases from V and 2 bases from J; junction bases left unmatched: 8. The CDR3 is CASSQDRLAGAGAYEQYF. In DNA form, the CDR3 reads TGTGCCAGCAGCCAAGATCGACTAGCGGGGGCAGGAGCCTACGAGCAGTACTTC.

This clonotype was detected a few times. This chain connects TRBV30 to TRBJ1-5; perhaps TRBD1 as D (6 bases). This CDR3 region has 13 residues. Trimming shortened V by 4 bases and J by 3 bases, and 10 bases separated the two germline ends. CDR1 GTSNPN and CDR2 SVGIG come from the germline V gene (reference sequence). As DNA, the CDR3 is TGTGCCTGGAACCGGGACAACAATCAGCCCCAGCATTTT. This codes for CAWNRDNNQPQHF.

This clonotype appeared a few times. The chain uses TRBV24-1 and TRBJ2-1; the D gene could be TRBD1 or TRBD2 (6 bases each). The CDR3 is 15 amino acids. V gave up 3 bases and J gave up 5 bases, with 13 bases separating them. CDR1 and CDR2 from the germline V gene are KGHDR and SFDVKD. Here the CDR3 DNA reads TGTGCCACCAGTGATATCACGGGGGCTAACAATGAGCAGTTCTTC. Translation gives CATSDITGANNEQFF.

This clonotype was detected once. This may arise from a read error, as a much more abundant clone is one base away. The gene calls are TRBV29-1 and TRBJ2-7; TRBD1 aligns across 7 bases. V shed 8 bases and J 4 bases; nucleotides not matched to a gene: 8. Germline CDR1 and CDR2: SQVTM and ANQGSEA. The CDR3 covers 12 residues. The CDR3 region is CSFKGQRYEQYF. CDR3 in DNA: TGCAGCTTTAAGGGACAGCGTTACGAGCAGTACTTC.

The chain joins TRBV20-1 to TRBJ2-7; the D gene could be TRBD1 or TRBD2 (5 bases each). Trimming pared 3 bases from V and 2 bases from J, leaving 11 bases between. The CDR3 has 13 residues. The V gene's germline CDR1 is DFQATT and CDR2 SNEGSKA (reference sequence). CDR3 sequence: CSASPGAAYEQYF. CDR3 DNA sequence: TGCAGTGCTAGCCCCGGGGCCGCCTACGAGCAGTACTTC.

This clonotype was picked up a small number of times. The genes are TRBV5-1 and TRBJ2-7; D unresolved. CDR1 is SGHRS and CDR2 is YFSETQ in the germline V gene. The V end was cut by 5 bases, the J end by 2 bases, with 14 bases between. The CDR3 has 14 residues. This chain's CDR3 is CASSFAWGTYEQYF. CDR3 DNA: TGCGCCAGCAGTTTCGCATGGGGTACCTACGAGCAGTACTTC.